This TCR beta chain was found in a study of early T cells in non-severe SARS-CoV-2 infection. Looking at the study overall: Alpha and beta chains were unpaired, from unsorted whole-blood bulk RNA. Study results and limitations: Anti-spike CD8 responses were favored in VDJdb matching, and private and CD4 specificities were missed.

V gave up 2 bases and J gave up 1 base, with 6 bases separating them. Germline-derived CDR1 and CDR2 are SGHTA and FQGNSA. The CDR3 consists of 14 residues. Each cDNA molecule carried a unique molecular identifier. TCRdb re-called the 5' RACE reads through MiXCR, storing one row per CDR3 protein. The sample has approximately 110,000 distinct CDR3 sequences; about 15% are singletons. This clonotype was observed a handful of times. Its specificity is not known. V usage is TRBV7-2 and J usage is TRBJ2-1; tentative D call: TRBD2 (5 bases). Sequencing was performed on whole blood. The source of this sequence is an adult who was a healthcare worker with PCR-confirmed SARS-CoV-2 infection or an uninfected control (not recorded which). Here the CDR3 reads CASSLTGSYNEQFF. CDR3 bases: TGTGCCAGCAGCTTAACGGGGTCCTACAATGAGCAGTTCTTC.